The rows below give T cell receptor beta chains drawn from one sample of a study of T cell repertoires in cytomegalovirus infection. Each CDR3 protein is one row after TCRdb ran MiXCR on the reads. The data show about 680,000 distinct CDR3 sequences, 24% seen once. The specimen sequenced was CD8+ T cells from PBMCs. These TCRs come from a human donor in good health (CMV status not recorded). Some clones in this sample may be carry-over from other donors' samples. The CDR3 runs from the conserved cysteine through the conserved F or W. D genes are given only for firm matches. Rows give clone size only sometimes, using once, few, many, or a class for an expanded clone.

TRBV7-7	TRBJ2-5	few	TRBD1	CASSLARGGAETQYF	TGTGCTAGCAGCTTAGCAAGAGGGGGCGCGGAGACCCAGTACTTC
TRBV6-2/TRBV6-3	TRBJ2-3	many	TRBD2	CASSGGLASTDTQYF	TGTGCCAGCAGCGGCGGACTAGCCAGCACAGATACGCAGTATTTT
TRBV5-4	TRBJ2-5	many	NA	CASSLGAGLETQYF	TGTGCCAGCAGCTTGGGGGCGGGTTTGGAGACCCAGTACTTC
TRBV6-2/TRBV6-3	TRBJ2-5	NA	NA	CASSYGQGLETQYF	TGTGCCAGCAGTTACGGGCAGGGGTTAGAGACCCAGTACTTC
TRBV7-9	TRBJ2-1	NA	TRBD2	CASSLSGGADYNEQFF	TGTGCCAGCAGCTTAAGCGGGGGGGCGGACTACAATGAGCAGTTCTTC
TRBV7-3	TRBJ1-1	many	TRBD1	CASSLSSDRGWNTEAFF	TGTGCCAGCAGCTTAAGTTCGGACAGGGGTTGGAACACTGAAGCTTTCTTT
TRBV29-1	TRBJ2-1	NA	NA	CSVAGTLIYNEQFF	TGCAGCGTTGCCGGGACACTTATCTACAATGAGCAGTTCTTC
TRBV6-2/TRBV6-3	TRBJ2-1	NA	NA	CASSRYTYSEQFF	TGTGCCAGCAGCAGATACACCTACAGTGAGCAGTTCTTC
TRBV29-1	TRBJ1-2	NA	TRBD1	CSVDSGTVNYGYTF	TGCAGCGTTGATAGCGGGACAGTTAACTATGGCTACACCTTC
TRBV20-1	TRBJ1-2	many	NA	CSARAPKTNYGYTF	TGCAGTGCTAGAGCGCCGAAGACAAACTATGGCTACACCTTC
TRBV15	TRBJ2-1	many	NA	CATSTGLNNYNEQFF	TGTGCCACCAGCACTGGACTAAACAACTACAATGAGCAGTTCTTC
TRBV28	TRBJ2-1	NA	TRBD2	CASSFPASGGVRYNEQFF	TGTGCCAGCAGTTTCCCGGCTAGCGGGGGGGTGAGATACAATGAGCAGTTCTTC
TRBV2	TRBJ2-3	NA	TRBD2	CASSEISSGGPDTQYF	TGTGCCAGCAGTGAAATCTCTAGCGGGGGCCCAGATACGCAGTATTTT
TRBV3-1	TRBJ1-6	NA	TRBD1	CASSPGGGNSPLHF	TGTGCCAGCAGCCCAGGGGGGGGAAATTCACCCCTCCACTTT
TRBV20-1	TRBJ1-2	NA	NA	CSARYRDITGGYTF	TGCAGTGCTAGGTACAGGGATATAACGGGCGGCTACACCTTC
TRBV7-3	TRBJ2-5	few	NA	CASSFPRYNQETQYF	TGTGCCAGCAGTTTTCCTCGGTATAACCAAGAGACCCAGTACTTC
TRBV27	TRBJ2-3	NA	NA	CASSFAGADTQYF	TGTGCCAGCAGTTTCGCAGGGGCAGATACGCAGTATTTT
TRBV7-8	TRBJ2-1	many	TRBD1	CASSLAGQGVYNEQFF	TGTGCCAGCAGCTTAGCCGGCCAGGGGGTCTACAATGAGCAGTTCTTC
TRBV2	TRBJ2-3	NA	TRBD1	CASSVGPPPRDRGFTDTQYF	TGTGCCAGCAGTGTAGGCCCCCCGCCCCGGGACAGGGGATTTACAGATACGCAGTATTTT
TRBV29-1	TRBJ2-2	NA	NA	CSVLLWGRSNTGELFF	TGCAGCGTTCTCCTCTGGGGGCGCTCGAACACCGGGGAGCTGTTTTTT
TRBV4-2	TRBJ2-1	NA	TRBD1	CASSQEIPGQGGYGQFF	TGTGCCAGCAGCCAAGAGATTCCGGGACAGGGTGGGTATGGGCAGTTCTTC
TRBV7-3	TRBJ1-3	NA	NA	CASSSFSGNTIYF	TGTGCCAGCAGTTCATTCTCTGGAAACACCATATATTTT
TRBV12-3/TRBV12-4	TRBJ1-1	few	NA	CASISWRIKHPEAFF	TGTGCCAGCATTAGCTGGCGGATCAAACACCCTGAAGCTTTCTTT
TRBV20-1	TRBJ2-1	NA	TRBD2	CSAKGLAGVYNEQFF	TGCAGTGCCAAGGGACTAGCGGGAGTATACAATGAGCAGTTCTTC
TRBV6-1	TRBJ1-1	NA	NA	CASSDLGGGTEAFF	TGTGCCAGCAGTGACCTAGGTGGAGGTACTGAAGCTTTCTTT
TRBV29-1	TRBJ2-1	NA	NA	CSVDPSGVYNEQFF	TGCAGCGTTGATCCATCGGGGGTTTACAATGAGCAGTTCTTC
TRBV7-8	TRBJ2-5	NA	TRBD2	CASAPSGGIQETQYF	TGTGCCAGCGCTCCTAGCGGGGGAATTCAAGAGACCCAGTACTTC
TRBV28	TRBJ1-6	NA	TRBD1	CASSPSDRGYNSPLHF	TGTGCCAGCAGTCCGTCCGACAGGGGCTACAATTCACCCCTCCACTTT
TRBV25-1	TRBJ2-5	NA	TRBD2	CTSSEPRRGETQYF	TGTACCAGCAGTGAACCCAGGCGGGGGGAGACCCAGTACTTC
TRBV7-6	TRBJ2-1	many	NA	CASSPSGAEANEQFF	TGTGCCAGCAGCCCCTCAGGGGCCGAGGCCAATGAGCAGTTCTTC
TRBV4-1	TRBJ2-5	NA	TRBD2	CASSAYSGAFETQYF	TGCGCCAGCAGCGCCTATAGCGGGGCTTTCGAGACCCAGTACTTC
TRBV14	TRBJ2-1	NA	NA	CASSQPDGPGEQFF	TGTGCCAGCAGCCAGCCCGACGGGCCAGGTGAGCAGTTCTTC
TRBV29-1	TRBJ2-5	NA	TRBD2	CSVAGLALLIQETQYF	TGCAGCGTTGCCGGACTAGCGTTACTGATTCAAGAGACCCAGTACTTC
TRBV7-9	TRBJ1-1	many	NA	CASSLSGGENTEAFF	TGTGCCAGCAGCCTTTCCGGGGGCGAGAACACTGAAGCTTTCTTT
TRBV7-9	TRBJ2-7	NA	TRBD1	CASSFFRDRGYEQYF	TGTGCCAGCAGCTTTTTCCGGGACAGGGGTTACGAGCAGTACTTC
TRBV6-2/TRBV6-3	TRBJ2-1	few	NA	CASSYSWGLNEQFF	TGTGCCAGCAGTTACTCGTGGGGGCTCAATGAGCAGTTCTTC
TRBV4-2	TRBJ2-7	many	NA	CASSQDKYPSYEQYF	TGTGCCAGCAGCCAAGATAAATACCCCTCCTACGAGCAGTACTTC
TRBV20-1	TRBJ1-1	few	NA	CSARGVLGLQGTEAFF	TGTAGTGCTAGAGGGGTTTTGGGGTTGCAGGGCACTGAAGCTTTCTTT
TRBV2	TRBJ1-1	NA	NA	CASSEGRRTEAFF	TGTGCCAGCAGTGAAGGGAGGAGGACTGAAGCTTTCTTT
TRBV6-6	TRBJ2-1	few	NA	CASSFPGVSYNEQFF	TGTGCCAGCAGTTTCCCGGGGGTGTCCTACAATGAGCAGTTCTTC
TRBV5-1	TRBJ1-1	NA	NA	CASSLGRITEAFF	TGCGCCAGCAGCTTGGGACGGATCACTGAAGCTTTCTTT
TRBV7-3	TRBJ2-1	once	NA	CANSARAGFPYNEQFF	TGTGCCAACAGCGCGAGGGCAGGGTTCCCCTACAATGAGCAGTTCTTC